This T cell receptor (beta chain) was captured by sequencing in a study of blood T cell repertoires in COVID-19. Across the study: PBMCs, B-cell-depleted T cells, or T cells were the source of the cDNA or gDNA that made up the material.

The assay was immunoSEQ multiplex PCR, and TCRdb's table has in-frame clones only and misses some. The sample lists tens of thousands of clones; roughly 82% were seen once. The CDR3 extends over 14 amino acids. In germline, CDR1 is SGHVS, CDR2 FQNEAQ. V lost 1 base and J lost 8; bases outside the gene matches: 4. V and J are TRBV7-8 and TRBJ2-2; the match to TRBD2 covers 7 bases. This TCR was sampled from a human donor in a cohort sampled during active COVID-19. Sequencing was done on a sample of peripheral blood. In DNA, the CDR3 is TGTGCCAGCAGCTTAGATCTAGCGGCAGGGGAGCTGTTTTTT. Translation gives CASSLDLAAGELFF.